This T cell receptor (beta chain) was sequenced for a study of patients and donors after allogeneic stem cell transplantation. The CDR3 has 15 residues. V dropped 3 bases and J dropped 5; count of bases not matched to a gene: 8. Germline CDR1 is SGHRS and CDR2 is YFSETQ. From the RT-PCR reads, TCRdb called clonotypes with MiXCR, one entry per CDR3 protein. The data contain more than 850,000 distinct CDR3 sequences, roughly 18% of them seen just once; the ten biggest clones take up around 5.5%. The TCR comes from a human donor who was either an allogeneic HSCT recipient or a stem cell or donor lymphocyte infusion donor (not recorded which). It is not recorded whose cells these are; they may come from a transplant donor. The sequencing sample was made of blood, either unsorted or a sorted T cell fraction (not recorded which). This chain joins TRBV5-1 and TRBJ1-1, with 9 positions matching TRBD1. CDR3 sequence reads: CASSWGDREGTEAFF. CDR3 in DNA: TGCGCCAGCAGCTGGGGGGACAGGGAGGGAACTGAAGCTTTCTTT.